Detailed here is one T cell receptor beta chain. The data are from a study of OX40 agonist ivuxolimab in advanced cancers. The assay was immunoSEQ multiplex PCR, and TCRdb's table has in-frame clones only and misses some. This table has about 79,000 clones, around 92% appearing once. The ends lost 5 bases at V and 5 bases at J; junction bases unmatched: 10. Germline V gene lookup returns CDR1 SEHNR and CDR2 FQNEAQ (reference sequence). The CDR3 contains 15 residues. The sequence was collected from an adult with an advanced solid tumor such as melanoma, head and neck, liver or kidney cancer. The chain couples TRBV7-9 to TRBJ2-3, with 7 nucleotides matching TRBD2. Material: CD4+ or CD8+ T cells sorted from blood, obtained in a trial of the OX40 agonist ivuxolimab. DNA for the CDR3: TGTGCCAGCAGCCCCGGCGGCGGGGGACTAGATACGCAGTATTTT. Residues: CASSPGGGGLDTQYF.